This T cell receptor (beta chain) stems from a study of blood T cell repertoires in COVID-19. Study-wide context: From T cells, B-cell-depleted T cells, or PBMCs came the material, which was cDNA or gDNA.

V was shortened by 4 bases and J by 8 bases, with 14 bases between the two germline ends. This CDR3 spans 13 amino acids. The germline gives CDR1 MDHEN, CDR2 SYDVKM. Data came from immunoSEQ multiplex PCR; TCRdb stores just in-frame clones and leaves some out. The sample shows around 80,000 clones, 82% of them seen only once. The TCR comes from a human donor in a cohort sampled during active COVID-19. The V gene is TRBV28, the J gene TRBJ1-2; D is ambiguous. Input material: peripheral blood. CDR3 DNA: TGTGCCAGCAGTTGGGGAGATGTGGGAGGCTACACCTTC. It is translated as CASSWGDVGGYTF.